Listed here are 23 T cell receptor beta chains from one sample, sequenced in a study of OX40 agonist ivuxolimab in advanced cancers. The table came from immunoSEQ multiplex PCR; TCRdb's copy has only in-frame clones and leaves some out. In the table there are 95,000 to 100,000 clones, around 83% of which are singletons. The material was CD4+ or CD8+ T cells sorted from blood, obtained in a trial of the OX40 agonist ivuxolimab. The receptors shown here come from an adult with an advanced solid tumor such as melanoma, head and neck, liver or kidney cancer.

The chain is built from TRBV6-1 and TRBJ2-3; TRBD2 agrees at 8 bases. Germline CDR1 reads MNHNS; CDR2 reads SASEGT. The CDR3 length is 16 residues. The V segment lost 4 bases and the J segment 0 bases; nucleotides outside the gene matches: 6. This chain's CDR3 is CASSGSSGSSTDTQYF. The CDR3, as DNA: TGTGCCAGCAGTGGATCTAGCGGGTCTAGCACAGATACGCAGTATTTT.

With respect to this clone: The germline gene is not matched at one end of the junction; a read error may be the cause. The chain combines TRBV5-4 with TRBJ2-5; D is uncertain. The CDR3 contains 13 residues. CDR1 SGHNT and CDR2 YYREEE come from the germline V gene (reference sequence). CDR3: CASRLVDGETQYF. The CDR3 region has the DNA TGTGCCAGCAGGTTGGTGGACGGAGAGACCCAGTACTTC.

V gene TRBV6-1 combines with J gene TRBJ1-1; D is ambiguous. Trimming took 6 bases from V and 4 from J, leaving 12 bases between them. CDR1 and CDR2 from the germline V gene are MNHNS and SASEGT. The CDR3 has 13 amino acids. Here the CDR3 DNA reads TGTGCCAGCAGCCTATTCAAGAGCACTGAAGCTTTCTTT. Translation gives CASSLFKSTEAFF.

The V and J genes are TRBV6-6 and TRBJ1-4; TRBD1 might be the D (6 bases). With 4 bases removed from V and 0 bases from J, the gap between germline ends came to 9 bases. This CDR3 spans 15 amino acids. The germline V gene has CDR1 MNHNY and CDR2 SVGAGI (reference sequence). CDR3 region: CASSLDSATNEKLFF. CDR3 sequence (DNA): TGTGCCAGCAGTTTGGACAGCGCAACTAATGAAAAACTGTTTTTT.

The chain links TRBV6-1 to TRBJ2-1; 9 bases align to TRBD2. Germline-derived CDR1 and CDR2 are MNHNS and SASEGT. CDR3 size: 15 residues. With V trimmed by 4 bases and J by 6 bases, 7 bases remained unmatched. The CDR3 nucleotides are TGTGCCAGCAGTGCCCTAGCGGGGAGACCCAATGAGCAGTTCTTC. Amino acid sequence: CASSALAGRPNEQFF.

This clone occurred once. The junction and the germline gene differ at one end; a read error may be behind it. This rearrangement joins TRBV5-1 to TRBJ1-4, with D possibly TRBD1 on 5 matching bases. CDR1 is SGHRS, CDR2 YFSETQ, per germline. There are 15 residues in the CDR3. This chain's CDR3 is CASSLGGATNEKLFF. The CDR3 DNA is TGCGCCAGCAGTTTGGGGGGTGCAACTAATGAAAAACTGTTTTTT.

This clone occurred a few times. This chain connects TRBV19 to TRBJ1-6; D is unresolved. V was clipped by 5 bases and J by 10 bases, with 9 bases between them. The CDR3 totals 12 residues. Germline CDR1 reads LNHDA; CDR2 reads SQIVND (reference sequence). CDR3 amino acids: CASSYQESPLHF. Here the CDR3 DNA reads TGTGCCAGTAGTTACCAGGAGTCACCCCTCCACTTT.

The chain employs TRBV16 and TRBJ2-5; D might be TRBD2 (5 bases). The DNA end is more similar to TRBJ2-7, so the J call may be wrong. The CDR3 spans 15 residues. Germline V gives CDR1 KGHSY, CDR2 FQNENV. The CDR3, as DNA: TGTGCCAGCAACCAGCTCGATTCGGGATTCTACGAGCAGTACTTC. This translates into CASNQLDSGFYEQYF.

V and J are TRBV9 and TRBJ2-5; TRBD2 aligns across 9 bases. The CDR3 is made up of 15 amino acids. Per germline, CDR1 SGDLS and CDR2 YYNGEE. Unmatched junction bases numbered 1, after V lost 0 bases and J lost 1 base. CDR3 sequence: CASSVETSGQETQYF. For the CDR3, the DNA is TGTGCCAGCAGCGTAGAGACTAGCGGCCAAGAGACCCAGTACTTC.

J is TRBJ1-2 and V is TRBV5-4; D remains unclear. Trimming pared 3 bases from V and 7 bases from J, leaving 16 bases between. The CDR3 totals 14 residues. Germline values: CDR1 SGHNT, CDR2 YYREEE (reference sequence). CDR3 sequence (DNA): TGTGCCAGCAGCTGGCTGAGGAGTTCGTCTGGCTACACCTTC. Translated: CASSWLRSSSGYTF.

The CDR3 region has the DNA TGTGCCAGCATTAGACCGGGACAGGGGGCTGGGGAGCAGTACTTC. Its translation is CASIRPGQGAGEQYF. The chain couples TRBV2 to TRBJ2-7, with 12 bases lining up with TRBD1. Germline CDR1 is SNHLY and CDR2 is FYNNEI. This CDR3 region has 15 residues. V gave up 7 bases and J gave up 7 bases; unmatched junction bases: 11.

In regard to this clone: This may be a read error, as it is one base from a much larger clone. Other DNA sequences in this specimen translate into the identical CDR3. V is TRBV7-2 and J is TRBJ2-7; D gene uncertain. The CDR3 sequence is 11 residues long. From germline, CDR1 is SGHTA and CDR2 FQGNSA. Trimming removed 4 bases at V and 3 bases at J, with 4 bases between. CDR3 loop: CASSSLYEQYF. CDR3 nucleotide sequence: TGTGCCAGCAGCTCCCTCTACGAGCAGTACTTC. The full variable domain, its missing parts supplied by reference TRBV7-2 and TRBJ2-7, is GAGVSQSPSNKVTEKGKDVELRCDPISGHTALYWYRQSLGQGLEFLIYFQGNSAPDKSGLPSDRFSAERTGGSVSTLTIQRTQQEDSAVYLCASSSLYEQYFGPGTRLTVT.

This clone has a handful of counts. The chain joins TRBV13 to TRBJ2-5; 12 bases are shared with TRBD2. CDR1 and CDR2 (germline): PRHDT, FYEKMQ (reference sequence). V lost 5 bases, J lost 5 bases, and 12 bases stayed unmatched. There are 17 residues in the CDR3. The CDR3 region has the DNA TGTGCCAGCAGCCCGAGACTAGCGGGGGAGGTTCGGGAGACCCAGTACTTC. Its protein is CASSPRLAGEVRETQYF. Full variable domain (rest looked up from reference TRBV13 and TRBJ2-5): AAGVIQSPRHLIKEKRETATLKCYPIPRHDTVYWYQQGPGQDPQFLISFYEKMQSDKGSIPDRFSAQQFSDYHSELNMSSLELGDSALYFCASSPRLAGEVRETQYFGPGTRLLVL.

This clone was seen a few times. This rearrangement joins TRBV18 to TRBJ1-3; the D gene is possibly TRBD1 (5 bases). With 9 bases removed from V and 2 bases from J, the gap between germline ends came to 23 bases. The germline gives CDR1 KGHSH, CDR2 LQKENI. The CDR3 loop spans 17 amino acids. The CDR3 DNA reads TGTGCCAGTACACAGCAGGGCGTAACGGGGACTGGAAACACCATATATTTT. This sequence encodes CASTQQGVTGTGNTIYF.

This clone was counted once. The rearrangement joins TRBV6-4 to TRBJ2-1; 7 bases are shared with TRBD1. This CDR3 contains 14 residues. V shed 8 bases, J shed 4 bases, and the junction held 8 bases outside the gene matches. CDR1 and CDR2 from the germline V gene are MRHNA and SNTAGT. The DNA of the CDR3 is TGTGCCAGCGGGGAGACAGGGAAATACAATGAGCAGTTCTTC. Encoded protein: CASGETGKYNEQFF.

The chain recombines TRBV28 with TRBJ2-7; D gene ambiguous. The germline V gene encodes CDR1 MDHEN and CDR2 SYDVKM. The CDR3 consists of 14 residues. Deletions cut 6 bases from V and 0 bases from J, with 12 bases between. DNA for the CDR3: TGTGCCAGCAGGCCCTCCGGTTCCTCCTACGAGCAGTACTTC. Translated, it gives CASRPSGSSYEQYF.

The chain employs TRBV9 and TRBJ2-1, with TRBD2 matching over 8 bases. This CDR3 region has 15 residues. V trimming: 1 base; J trimming: 5 bases; junction bases outside the gene matches: 5. CDR1 is SGDLS and CDR2 is YYNGEE in the germline V gene. The CDR3 reads CASSVWTSQHNEQFF. The CDR3 nucleotides read TGTGCCAGCAGCGTATGGACTAGCCAACACAATGAGCAGTTCTTC.

This chain connects TRBV27 to TRBJ1-5; D gene uncertain. The CDR3 is 15 amino acids. V shed 5 bases and J shed 6 bases, with 17 bases lying between them. Germline CDR1 is MNHEY and CDR2 is SMNVEV (reference sequence). This chain's CDR3 is CASSAYSGRIQPQHF. In DNA, the CDR3 is TGTGCCAGCAGTGCATATTCGGGTAGGATTCAGCCCCAGCATTTT.

The chain uses TRBV4-3 and TRBJ2-1; TRBD2 aligns across 10 bases. J was trimmed by 7 bases and V by 0 bases; bases with no gene match: 6. CDR1 is LGHNA and CDR2 is YSLEER in the germline V gene. This CDR3 spans 16 amino acids. CDR3 DNA sequence: TGCGCCAGCAGCCAAGATCCAGCGGGAGGGCAAAATGAGCAGTTCTTC. Amino acid sequence: CASSQDPAGGQNEQFF.

The rearrangement links TRBV5-1 to TRBJ1-1, with a tentative D call TRBD1 (6 bases). The V end lost 0 bases, the J end lost 3 bases, and 21 bases lay between the germline ends. CDR1 SGHRS and CDR2 YFSETQ come from the germline V gene. CDR3 size: 18 residues. CDR3 nucleotide sequence: TGCGCCAGCAGCTTGGCTGGGCAGGGGACGGGCGGGGACACTGAAGCTTTCTTT. This codes for CASSLAGQGTGGDTEAFF.

This chain links TRBV5-6 with TRBJ2-5; the D call may be TRBD1 or TRBD2 (7 bases each). The ends were cut back, 5 bases at V and 7 bases at J, with 15 bases in the middle. Germline V CDR1 and CDR2: SGHDT, YYEEEE. The CDR3 is made up of 13 amino acids. CDR3 coding DNA: TGTGCCAGCAGTTTTGACAGGGAGGGGACCCAGTACTTC. Translation gives CASSFDREGTQYF.

The V gene is TRBV5-1, the J gene TRBJ2-5; possible D gene TRBD2, 5 bases. Trimming stripped 4 bases from V and 4 bases from J, with 14 bases between. The CDR3 contains 14 residues. The V gene's germline CDR1 is SGHRS and CDR2 YFSETQ. Here the CDR3 DNA reads TGCGCCAGCAGCCCCCAGGAGGCCCCAGAGACCCAGTACTTC. It yields the protein CASSPQEAPETQYF.

The genes are TRBV7-9 and TRBJ1-2; 8 nucleotides align to TRBD1. The germline gives CDR1 SEHNR, CDR2 FQNEAQ (reference sequence). V was clipped by 3 bases and J by 10 bases; unmatched bases: 7. The CDR3 spans 13 residues. CDR3 DNA sequence: TGTGCCAGCAGCTTCTCTCAGGGGGCGGACTACACCTTC. It is translated as CASSFSQGADYTF.